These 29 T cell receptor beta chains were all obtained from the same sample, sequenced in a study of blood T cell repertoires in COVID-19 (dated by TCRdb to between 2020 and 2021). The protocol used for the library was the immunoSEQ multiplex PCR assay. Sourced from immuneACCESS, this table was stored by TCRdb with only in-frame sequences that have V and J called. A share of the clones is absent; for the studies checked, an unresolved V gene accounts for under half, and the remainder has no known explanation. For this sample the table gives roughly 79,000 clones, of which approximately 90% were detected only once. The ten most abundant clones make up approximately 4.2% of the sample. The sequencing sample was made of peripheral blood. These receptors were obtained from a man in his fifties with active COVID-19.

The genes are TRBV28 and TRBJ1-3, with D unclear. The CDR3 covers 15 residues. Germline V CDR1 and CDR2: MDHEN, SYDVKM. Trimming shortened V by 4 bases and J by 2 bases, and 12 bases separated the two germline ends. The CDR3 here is CASSSSGRPGNTIYF. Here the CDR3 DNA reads TGTGCCAGCAGTTCGAGCGGGAGGCCTGGAAACACCATATATTTT.

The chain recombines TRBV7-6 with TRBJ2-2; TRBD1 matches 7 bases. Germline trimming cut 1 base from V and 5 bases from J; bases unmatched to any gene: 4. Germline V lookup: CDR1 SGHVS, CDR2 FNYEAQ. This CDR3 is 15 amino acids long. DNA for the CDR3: TGTGCCAGCAGCTTAGGACAGGGCGGTACCGGGGAGCTGTTTTTT. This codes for CASSLGQGGTGELFF.

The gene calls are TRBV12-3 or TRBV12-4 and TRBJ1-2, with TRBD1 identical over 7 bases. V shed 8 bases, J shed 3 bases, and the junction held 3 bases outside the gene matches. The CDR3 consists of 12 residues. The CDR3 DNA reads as TGTGCCAGCGGACAGGATTACTATGGCTACACCTTC. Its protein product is CASGQDYYGYTF.

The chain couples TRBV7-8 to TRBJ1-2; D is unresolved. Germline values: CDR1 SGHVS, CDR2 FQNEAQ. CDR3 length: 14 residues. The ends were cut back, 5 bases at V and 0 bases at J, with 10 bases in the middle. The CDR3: CASSDWRPNYGYTF. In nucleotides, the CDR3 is TGTGCCAGCAGCGACTGGAGACCTAACTATGGCTACACCTTC.

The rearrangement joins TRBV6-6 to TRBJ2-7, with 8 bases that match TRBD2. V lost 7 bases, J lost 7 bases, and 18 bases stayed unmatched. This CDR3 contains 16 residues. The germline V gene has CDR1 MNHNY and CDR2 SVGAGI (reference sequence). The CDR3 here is CASTTRTSRAGREQYF. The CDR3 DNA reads TGTGCCAGCACCACAAGGACTAGCAGAGCGGGGAGGGAGCAGTACTTC.

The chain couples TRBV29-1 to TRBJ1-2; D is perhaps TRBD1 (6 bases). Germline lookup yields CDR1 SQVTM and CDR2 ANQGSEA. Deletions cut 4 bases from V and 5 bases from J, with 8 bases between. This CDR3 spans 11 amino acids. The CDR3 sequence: CSVAGTYGYTF. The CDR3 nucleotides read TGCAGCGTTGCCGGGACATATGGCTACACCTTC.

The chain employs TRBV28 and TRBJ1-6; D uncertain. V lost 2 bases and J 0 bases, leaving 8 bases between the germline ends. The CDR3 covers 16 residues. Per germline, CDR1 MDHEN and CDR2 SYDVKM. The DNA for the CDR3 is TGTGCCAGCAGTTTAATGGAGAGCTCCTATAATTCACCCCTCCACTTT. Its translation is CASSLMESSYNSPLHF.

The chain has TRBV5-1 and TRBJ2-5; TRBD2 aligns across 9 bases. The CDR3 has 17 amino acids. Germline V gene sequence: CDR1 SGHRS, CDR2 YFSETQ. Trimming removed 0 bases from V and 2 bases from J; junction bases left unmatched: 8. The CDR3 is CASSLGIAGDKQETQYF. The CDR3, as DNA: TGCGCCAGCAGCTTGGGAATAGCGGGGGACAAACAAGAGACCCAGTACTTC.

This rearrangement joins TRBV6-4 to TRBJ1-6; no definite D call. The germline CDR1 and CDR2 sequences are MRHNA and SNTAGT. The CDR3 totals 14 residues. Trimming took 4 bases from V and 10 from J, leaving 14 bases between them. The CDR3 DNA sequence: TGTGCCAGCAGTGTTAACCGTCAGACATCACCCCTCCACTTT. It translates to CASSVNRQTSPLHF.

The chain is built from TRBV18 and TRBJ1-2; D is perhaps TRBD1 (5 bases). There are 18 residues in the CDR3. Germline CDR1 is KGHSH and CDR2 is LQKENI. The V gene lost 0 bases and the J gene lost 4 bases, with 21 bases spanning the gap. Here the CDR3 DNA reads TGTGCCAGCTCACCACCAGGGGCCGCACAGTTTGGGATCTATGGCTACACCTTC. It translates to CASSPPGAAQFGIYGYTF.

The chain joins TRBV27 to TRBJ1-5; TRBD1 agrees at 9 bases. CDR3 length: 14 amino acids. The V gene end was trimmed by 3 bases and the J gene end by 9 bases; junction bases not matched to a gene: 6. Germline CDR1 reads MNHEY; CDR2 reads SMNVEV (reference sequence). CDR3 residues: CASSLTGGSSPQHF. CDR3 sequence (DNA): TGTGCCAGCAGTTTGACAGGGGGATCTTCGCCCCAGCATTTT.

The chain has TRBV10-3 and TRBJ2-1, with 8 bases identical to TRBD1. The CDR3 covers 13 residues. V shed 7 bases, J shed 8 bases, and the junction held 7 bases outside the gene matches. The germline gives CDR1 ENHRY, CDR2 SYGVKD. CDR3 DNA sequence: TGTGCCATCAACCAGCTGGACAGGGATGAGCAGTTCTTC. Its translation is CAINQLDRDEQFF.

In nucleotides, the CDR3 is TGCAGCGTTGGGCCCGGGACACCCGAGCAGTACTTC. Translating it yields CSVGPGTPEQYF. V usage is TRBV29-1 and J usage is TRBJ2-7; TRBD1 might be the D (6 bases). Trimming pared 4 bases from V and 6 bases from J, leaving 13 bases between. The germline gives CDR1 SQVTM, CDR2 ANQGSEA. The CDR3 runs to 12 residues.

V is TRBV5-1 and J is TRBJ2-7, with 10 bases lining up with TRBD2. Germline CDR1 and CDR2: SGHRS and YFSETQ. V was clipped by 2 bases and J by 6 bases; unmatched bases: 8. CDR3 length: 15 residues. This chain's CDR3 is CASSFLAGAGAEQYF. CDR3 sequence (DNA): TGCGCCAGCAGCTTTCTAGCGGGAGCCGGAGCCGAGCAGTACTTC.

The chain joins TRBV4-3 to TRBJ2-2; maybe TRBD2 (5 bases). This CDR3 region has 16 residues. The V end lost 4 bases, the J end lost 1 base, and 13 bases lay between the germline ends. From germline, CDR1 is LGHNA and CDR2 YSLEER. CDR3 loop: CASSLGGLLNTGELFF. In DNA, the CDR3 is TGCGCCAGCAGCCTCGGCGGGCTCCTGAACACCGGGGAGCTGTTTTTT.

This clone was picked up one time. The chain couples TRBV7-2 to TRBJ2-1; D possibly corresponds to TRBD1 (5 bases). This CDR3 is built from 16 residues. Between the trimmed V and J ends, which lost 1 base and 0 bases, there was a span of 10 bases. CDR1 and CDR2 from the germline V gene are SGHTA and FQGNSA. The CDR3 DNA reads TGTGCCAGCAGCTTAGGGGGCATGAGCTCCTACAATGAGCAGTTCTTC. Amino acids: CASSLGGMSSYNEQFF.

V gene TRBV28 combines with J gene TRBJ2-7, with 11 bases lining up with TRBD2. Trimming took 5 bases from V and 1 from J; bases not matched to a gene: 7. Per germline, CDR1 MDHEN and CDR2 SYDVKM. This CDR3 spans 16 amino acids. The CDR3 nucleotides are TGTGCCAGCAGTCCTGCCGGGACTAGCGGTTCCTACGAGCAGTACTTC. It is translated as CASSPAGTSGSYEQYF.

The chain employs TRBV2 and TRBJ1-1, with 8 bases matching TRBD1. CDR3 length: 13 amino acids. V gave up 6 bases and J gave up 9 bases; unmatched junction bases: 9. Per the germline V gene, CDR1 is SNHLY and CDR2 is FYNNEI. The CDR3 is CASRKEQGGKAFF. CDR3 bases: TGTGCCAGCAGAAAAGAACAGGGGGGGAAAGCTTTCTTT.

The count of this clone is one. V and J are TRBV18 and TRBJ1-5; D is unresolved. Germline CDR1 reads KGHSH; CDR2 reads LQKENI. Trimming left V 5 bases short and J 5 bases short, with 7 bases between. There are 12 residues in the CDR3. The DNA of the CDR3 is TGTGCCAGCTCATTCTACGATCAGCCCCAGCATTTT. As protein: CASSFYDQPQHF. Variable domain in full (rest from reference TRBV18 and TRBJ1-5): NAGVMQNPRHLVRRRGQEARLRCSPMKGHSHVYWYRQLPEEGLKFMVYLQKENIIDESGMPKERFSAEFPKEGPSILRIQQVVRGDSAAYFCASSFYDQPQHFGDGTRLSIL.

The CDR3 here is CASSLWAGLFF. The DNA for the CDR3 is TGTGCCAGCAGTTTATGGGCCGGACTGTTCTTC. The V and J genes are TRBV28 and TRBJ2-1, with D possibly TRBD2 on 5 matching bases. This CDR3 is built from 11 residues. V lost 0 bases, J lost 15 bases, and 9 bases lay in between. Germline CDR1 and CDR2: MDHEN and SYDVKM.

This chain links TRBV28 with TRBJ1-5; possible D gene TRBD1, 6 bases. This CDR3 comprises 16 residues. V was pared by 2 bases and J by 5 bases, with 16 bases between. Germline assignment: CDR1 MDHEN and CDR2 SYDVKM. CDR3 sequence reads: CASSLLGGGGDQPQHF. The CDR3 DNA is TGTGCCAGCAGTTTACTGGGAGGGGGTGGGGATCAGCCCCAGCATTTT.

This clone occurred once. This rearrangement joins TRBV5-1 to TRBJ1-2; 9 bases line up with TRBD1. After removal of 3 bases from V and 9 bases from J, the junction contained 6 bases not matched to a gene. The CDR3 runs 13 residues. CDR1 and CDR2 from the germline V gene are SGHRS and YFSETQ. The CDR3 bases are TGCGCCAGCAGCTCAATGACAGGGGGGAGCTACACCTTC. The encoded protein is CASSSMTGGSYTF.

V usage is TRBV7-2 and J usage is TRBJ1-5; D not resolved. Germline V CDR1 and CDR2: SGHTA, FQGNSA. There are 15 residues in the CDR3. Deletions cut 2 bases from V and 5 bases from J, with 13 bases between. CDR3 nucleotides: TGTGCCAGCAGCTTAAGGCCCGTGGGAGATCAGCCCCAGCATTTT. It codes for CASSLRPVGDQPQHF.

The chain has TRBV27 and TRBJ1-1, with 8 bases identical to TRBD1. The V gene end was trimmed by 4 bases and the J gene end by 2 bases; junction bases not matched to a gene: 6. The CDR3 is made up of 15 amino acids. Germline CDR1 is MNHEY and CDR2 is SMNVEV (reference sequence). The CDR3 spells CASSSLTGVNTEAFF. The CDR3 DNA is TGTGCCAGCAGTTCATTGACAGGGGTCAACACTGAAGCTTTCTTT.

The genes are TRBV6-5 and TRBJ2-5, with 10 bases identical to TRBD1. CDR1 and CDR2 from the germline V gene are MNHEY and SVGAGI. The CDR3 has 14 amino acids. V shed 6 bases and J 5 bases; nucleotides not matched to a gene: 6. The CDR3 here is CASSMTGGRETQYF. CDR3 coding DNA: TGTGCCAGCAGCATGACAGGGGGCCGGGAGACCCAGTACTTC.

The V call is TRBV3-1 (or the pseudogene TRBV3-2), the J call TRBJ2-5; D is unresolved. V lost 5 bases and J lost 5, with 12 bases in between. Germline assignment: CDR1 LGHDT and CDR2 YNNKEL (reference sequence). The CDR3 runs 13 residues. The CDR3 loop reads CASSSELVETQYF. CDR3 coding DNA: TGTGCCAGCAGCAGCGAGCTGGTCGAGACCCAGTACTTC.

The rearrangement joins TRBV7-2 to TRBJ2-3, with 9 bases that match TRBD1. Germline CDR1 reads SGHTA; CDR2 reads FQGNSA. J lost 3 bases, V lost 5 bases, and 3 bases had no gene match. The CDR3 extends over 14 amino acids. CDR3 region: CASSPDRGTDTQYF. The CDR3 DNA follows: TGTGCCAGCAGCCCGGACAGGGGAACAGATACGCAGTATTTT.

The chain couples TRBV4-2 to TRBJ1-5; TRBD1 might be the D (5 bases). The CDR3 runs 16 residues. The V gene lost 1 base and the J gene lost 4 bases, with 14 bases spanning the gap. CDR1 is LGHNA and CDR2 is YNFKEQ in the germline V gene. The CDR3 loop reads CASSQGRGRENQPQHF. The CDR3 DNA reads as TGTGCCAGCAGCCAAGGTCGAGGCAGGGAAAATCAGCCCCAGCATTTT.

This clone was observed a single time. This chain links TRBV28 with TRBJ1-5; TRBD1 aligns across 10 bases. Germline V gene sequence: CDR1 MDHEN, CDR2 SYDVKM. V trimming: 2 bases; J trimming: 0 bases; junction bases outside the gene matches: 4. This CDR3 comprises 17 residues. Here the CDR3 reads CASSLGTGALSNQPQHF. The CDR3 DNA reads TGTGCCAGCAGTTTAGGGACAGGGGCTCTTAGCAATCAGCCCCAGCATTTT. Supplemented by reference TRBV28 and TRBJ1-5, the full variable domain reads DVKVTQSSRYLVKRTGEKVFLECVQDMDHENMFWYRQDPGLGLRLIYFSYDVKMKEKGDIPEGYSVSREKKERFSLILESASTNQTSMYLCASSLGTGALSNQPQHFGDGTRLSIL.